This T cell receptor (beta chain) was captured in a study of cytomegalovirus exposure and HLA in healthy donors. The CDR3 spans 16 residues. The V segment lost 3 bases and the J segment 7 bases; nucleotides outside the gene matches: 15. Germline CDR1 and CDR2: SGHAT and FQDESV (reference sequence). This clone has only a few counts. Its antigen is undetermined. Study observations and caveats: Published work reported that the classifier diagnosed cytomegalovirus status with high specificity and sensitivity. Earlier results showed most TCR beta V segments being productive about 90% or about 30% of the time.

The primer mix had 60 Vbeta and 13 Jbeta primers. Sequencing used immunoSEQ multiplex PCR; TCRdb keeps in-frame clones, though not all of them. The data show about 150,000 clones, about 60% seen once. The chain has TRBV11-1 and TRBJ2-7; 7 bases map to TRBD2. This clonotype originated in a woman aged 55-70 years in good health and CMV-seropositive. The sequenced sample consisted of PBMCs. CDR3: CASSFGPGLPPLEQYF. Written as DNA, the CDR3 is TGTGCCAGCAGCTTTGGCCCGGGACTACCCCCTCTTGAGCAGTACTTC.